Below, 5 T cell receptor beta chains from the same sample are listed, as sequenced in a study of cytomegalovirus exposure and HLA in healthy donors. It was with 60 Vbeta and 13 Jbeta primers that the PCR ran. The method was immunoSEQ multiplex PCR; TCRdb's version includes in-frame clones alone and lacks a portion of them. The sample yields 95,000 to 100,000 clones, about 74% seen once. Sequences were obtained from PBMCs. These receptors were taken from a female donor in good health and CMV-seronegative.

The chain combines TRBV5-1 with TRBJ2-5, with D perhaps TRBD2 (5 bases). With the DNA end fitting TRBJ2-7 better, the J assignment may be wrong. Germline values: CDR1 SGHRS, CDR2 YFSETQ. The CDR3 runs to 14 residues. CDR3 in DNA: TGCGCCAGCAGCTCGACCTCGGGGAACTACGAGCAGTACTTC. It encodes CASSSTSGNYEQYF.

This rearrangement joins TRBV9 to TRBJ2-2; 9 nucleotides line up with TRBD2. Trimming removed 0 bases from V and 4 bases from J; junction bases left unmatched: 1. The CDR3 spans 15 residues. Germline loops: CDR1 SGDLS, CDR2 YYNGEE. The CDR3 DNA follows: TGTGCCAGCAGCGTAGGCGGGAGGGCCACCGGGGAGCTGTTTTTT. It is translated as CASSVGGRATGELFF.

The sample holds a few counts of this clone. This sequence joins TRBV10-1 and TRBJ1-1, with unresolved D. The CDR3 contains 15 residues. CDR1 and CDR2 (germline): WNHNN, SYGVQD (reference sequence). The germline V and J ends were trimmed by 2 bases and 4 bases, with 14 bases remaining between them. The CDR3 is CASSERITGGTEAFF. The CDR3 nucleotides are TGCGCCAGCAGTGAGAGAATTACGGGAGGCACTGAAGCTTTCTTT.

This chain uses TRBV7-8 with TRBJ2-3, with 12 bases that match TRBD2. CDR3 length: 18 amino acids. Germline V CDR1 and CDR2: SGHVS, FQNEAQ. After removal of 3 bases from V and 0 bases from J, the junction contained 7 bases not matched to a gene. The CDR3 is CASSLSGTSGFSTDTQYF. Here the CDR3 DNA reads TGTGCCAGCAGCTTGTCCGGGACTAGCGGGTTTAGCACAGATACGCAGTATTTT.

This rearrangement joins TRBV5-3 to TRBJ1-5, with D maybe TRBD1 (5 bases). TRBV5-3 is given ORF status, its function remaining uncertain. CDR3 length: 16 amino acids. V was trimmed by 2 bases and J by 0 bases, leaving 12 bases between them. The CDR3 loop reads CARSFPDRYSNQPQHF. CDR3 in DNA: TGTGCCAGAAGCTTCCCAGACAGATATAGCAATCAGCCCCAGCATTTT.